The 18 T cell receptor beta chains below come from one sample, sequenced in a study of cytomegalovirus exposure and HLA in healthy donors. The PCR had 60 Vbeta and 13 Jbeta primers. Clones were read by immunoSEQ multiplex PCR, and TCRdb kept only the in-frame ones, dropping some. This repertoire shows 150,000 to 200,000 clones, about 88% found once; its top ten account for under 2%. The specimen sequenced was PBMCs. All receptors come from a woman between 18 and 29 years old in good health and CMV-seronegative.

V and J are TRBV30 and TRBJ2-3; D is possibly TRBD2 (5 bases). CDR1 GTSNPN and CDR2 SVGIG come from the germline V gene (reference sequence). The CDR3 is 13 residues long. The germline V and J ends were trimmed by 5 bases and 1 base, with 10 bases remaining between them. For the CDR3, the DNA is TGTGCCTGGGGGTTCGGGGGCACAGATACGCAGTATTTT. Protein: CAWGFGGTDTQYF.

There are a few counts of this clone. The genes are TRBV2 and TRBJ1-4, with TRBD1 matching 10 bases. J gave up 7 bases and V 3 bases, and 8 bases lay outside the gene matches. This CDR3 spans 16 amino acids. Germline CDR1 reads SNHLY; CDR2 reads FYNNEI. The CDR3 nucleotides are TGTGCCAGCAGTGAGGGCACGACAGGGGGCGGTGAAAAACTGTTTTTT. This gives the protein CASSEGTTGGGEKLFF.

Worth noting for this clone: This may be a read error, as it is one base from a much larger clone. This sample also contains other DNA sequences that code for the same CDR3. This chain links TRBV6-4 with TRBJ2-3; 7 bases are a match to TRBD2. CDR1 is MRHNA, CDR2 SNTAGT, per germline. The length of the CDR3 is 15 residues. The trim removed 0 bases at V and 5 bases at J, leaving 5 bases unmatched. The CDR3 sequence is CASSDSASGRDTQYF. Written as DNA, the CDR3 is TGTGCCAGCAGTGACTCAGCTAGCGGAAGAGATACGCAGTATTTT.

The chain recombines TRBV6-5 with TRBJ2-2; 11 bases align to TRBD1. Germline assignment: CDR1 MNHEY and CDR2 SVGAGI. Trimming took 6 bases from V and 6 from J; bases not matched to a gene: 3. The CDR3 sequence is 14 residues long. The CDR3 spells CASRGQGAPGELFF. For the CDR3, the DNA is TGTGCCAGCAGAGGACAGGGGGCTCCCGGGGAGCTGTTTTTT.

A single count supports this clone. The rearrangement joins TRBV18 to TRBJ1-3; TRBD1 might be the D (5 bases). Germline loops: CDR1 KGHSH, CDR2 LQKENI. V was pared by 3 bases and J by 0 bases, with 18 bases between. The CDR3 spans 18 residues. The CDR3, as DNA: TGTGCCAGCTCACCTGGAGTTGGGACTTCAAACTCTGGAAACACCATATATTTT. Translation gives CASSPGVGTSNSGNTIYF.

A few counts support this clone. This sequence joins TRBV6-1 and TRBJ2-5; D possibly corresponds to TRBD1 (6 bases). V shed 9 bases and J shed 4 bases, with 15 bases lying between them. Germline V lookup: CDR1 MNHNS, CDR2 SASEGT. This CDR3 region has 13 residues. The CDR3: CASEQGLGETQYF. The CDR3 coding sequence is TGTGCCAGTGAGCAGGGGTTGGGAGAGACCCAGTACTTC.

This chain uses TRBV19 with TRBJ1-1, with D tentatively TRBD1 (5 bases). The germline V and J ends were trimmed by 1 base and 5 bases, with 17 bases remaining between them. Germline CDR1 reads LNHDA; CDR2 reads SQIVND (reference sequence). The CDR3 is 16 residues long. The CDR3: CASSIVGPGWETEAFF. CDR3 in DNA: TGTGCCAGTAGTATAGTCGGCCCAGGGTGGGAAACTGAAGCTTTCTTT.

The genes are TRBV29-1 and TRBJ2-1, with D possibly TRBD2 on 6 matching bases. Germline V gene lookup returns CDR1 SQVTM and CDR2 ANQGSEA. Trimming stripped 6 bases from V and 2 bases from J, with 11 bases between. CDR3 length: 13 residues. CDR3 nucleotides: TGCAGCGTGGTTCTAGCGACCTACAATGAGCAGTTCTTC. Protein sequence: CSVVLATYNEQFF.

This chain joins TRBV28 and TRBJ1-1; 9 nucleotides agree with TRBD1. V lost 6 bases to trimming and J lost 7 bases; unmatched junction nucleotides: 6. CDR1 is MDHEN and CDR2 is SYDVKM in the germline V gene. The CDR3 consists of 13 residues. Here the CDR3 DNA reads TGTGCCAGCAGCCACAGGGGGCTGGGTGAAGCTTTCTTT. Translated: CASSHRGLGEAFF.

This clone was seen more than once but under ten times. The V and J genes are TRBV4-1 and TRBJ2-3; D perhaps matches TRBD1 (6 bases). Trimming left V 0 bases short and J 14 bases short, with 15 bases between. The CDR3 length is 13 residues. CDR1 is MGHRA and CDR2 is YSYEKL in the germline V gene. CDR3 sequence reads: CASSQDIGTQGYF. In DNA form, the CDR3 reads TGCGCCAGCAGCCAAGATATAGGGACACAGGGGTATTTT.

This clone was seen only a few times. V is TRBV12-5 and J is TRBJ1-1; D gene uncertain. This CDR3 spans 13 amino acids. V lost 6 bases and J lost 5, with 13 bases in between. CDR1 is LGHNT, CDR2 FRNRAP, per germline. CDR3 protein: CASGPELWTEAFF. The DNA of the CDR3 is TGTGCTAGTGGCCCCGAACTTTGGACTGAAGCTTTCTTT.

In its sample, this clone was seen once. In DNA form, the CDR3 reads TGCGCCAGCAGCACTAGCGGGGGGCCCACAGATACGCAGTATTTT. Translated: CASSTSGGPTDTQYF. This sequence joins TRBV4-1 and TRBJ2-3; 12 bases are shared with TRBD2. The CDR3 runs to 15 residues. Trimming removed 5 bases from V and 2 bases from J; junction bases left unmatched: 2. Germline V CDR1 and CDR2: MGHRA, YSYEKL.

The CDR3 sequence: CASSGTGGRNTEAFF. In DNA form, the CDR3 reads TGTGCCAGCAGCGGTACAGGGGGCAGAAACACTGAAGCTTTCTTT. J is TRBJ1-1 and V is TRBV5-4; 9 bases are a match to TRBD1. This CDR3 region has 15 residues. Germline CDR1 and CDR2: SGHNT and YYREEE (reference sequence). Trimming removed 4 bases from V and 2 bases from J; junction bases left unmatched: 6.

This clone was counted once. The CDR3 DNA follows: TGCGCCAGCAGCCACCCGGCGCAGGGGGCCCCCTATGGCTACACCTTC. This encodes CASSHPAQGAPYGYTF. The chain combines TRBV4-1 with TRBJ1-2; 8 bases are shared with TRBD1. Per the germline V gene, CDR1 is MGHRA and CDR2 is YSYEKL. The CDR3 is 16 residues long. J lost 4 bases, V lost 3 bases, and 10 bases had no gene match.

The J gene is TRBJ1-5, the V gene TRBV28, with 7 bases that match TRBD1. The CDR3 covers 15 residues. CDR1 MDHEN and CDR2 SYDVKM come from the germline V gene. The J segment lost 3 bases and the V segment lost 5 bases, leaving 7 bases of the junction unmatched. CDR3 sequence: CASSAGQSYNQPQHF. In nucleotides, the CDR3 is TGTGCCAGCAGTGCGGGACAGAGCTACAATCAGCCCCAGCATTTT.

The V call is TRBV4-2, the J call TRBJ2-3; TRBD2 aligns across 10 bases. Germline V CDR1 and CDR2: LGHNA, YNFKEQ. This CDR3 region has 16 residues. The trim removed 4 bases at V and 1 base at J, leaving 5 bases unmatched. The CDR3 nucleotides are TGTGCCAGCAGCCCTTCAGCGGGGGGGGGCACAGATACGCAGTATTTT. Translation gives CASSPSAGGGTDTQYF.

This chain joins TRBV6-5 and TRBJ1-2, with TRBD1 matching over 9 bases. Germline values: CDR1 MNHEY, CDR2 SVGAGI. V lost 6 bases and J lost 6; bases outside the gene matches: 11. This CDR3 is 15 amino acids long. CDR3 sequence: CASSVTGGEPHGYTF. CDR3 bases: TGTGCCAGCAGCGTAACAGGGGGCGAGCCTCATGGCTACACCTTC.

The chain uses TRBV4-2 and TRBJ2-1, with 10 positions matching TRBD2. This CDR3 region has 17 residues. The junction had 6 bases not matched to a gene; V was cut back by 2 bases and J by 2 bases. Germline values: CDR1 LGHNA, CDR2 YNFKEQ. The CDR3 reads CASSQRAGTSAYNEQFF. In nucleotides, the CDR3 is TGTGCCAGCAGCCAACGAGCCGGGACTAGCGCCTACAATGAGCAGTTCTTC.